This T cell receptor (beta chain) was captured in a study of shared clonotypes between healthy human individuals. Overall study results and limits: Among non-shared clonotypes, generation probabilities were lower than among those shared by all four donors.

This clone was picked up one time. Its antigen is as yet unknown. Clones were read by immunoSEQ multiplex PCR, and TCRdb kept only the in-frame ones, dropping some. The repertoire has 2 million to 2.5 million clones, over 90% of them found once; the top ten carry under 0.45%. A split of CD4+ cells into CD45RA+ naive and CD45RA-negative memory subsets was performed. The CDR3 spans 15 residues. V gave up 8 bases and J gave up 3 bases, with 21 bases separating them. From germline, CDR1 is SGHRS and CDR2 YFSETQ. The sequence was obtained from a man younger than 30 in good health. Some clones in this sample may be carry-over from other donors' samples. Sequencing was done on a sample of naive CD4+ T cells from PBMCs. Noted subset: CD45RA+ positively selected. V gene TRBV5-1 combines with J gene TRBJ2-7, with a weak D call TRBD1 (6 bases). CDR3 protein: CASVLTTGSLYEQYF. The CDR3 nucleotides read TGCGCCAGTGTCCTTACGACAGGCTCCCTCTACGAGCAGTACTTC.